The rows below give T cell receptor beta chains drawn from one sample of a study of blood T cells in healthy people across ages. TCRdb recomputed calls from the 5' RACE reads with MiXCR, one row per CDR3 protein. The profile shows fewer than 900,000 distinct CDR3 sequences, under 40% of them singletons. The sample comprised blood. The receptor source for this set is a man younger than 35 in good health. CDR3s include the opening cysteine and the closing phenylalanine or tryptophan. The order of the fields is CDR3 DNA, CDR3 protein, clone size, D gene, J gene, V gene. A D gene is named only where the DNA matches it firmly. Rows may omit the clone size; those that give it use once, few, many or a size class.

TGCAGCCTCTATGGGACAGGGAGGACAGATACGCAGTATTTT | CSLYGTGRTDTQYF | few | TRBD1 | TRBJ2-3 | TRBV29-1
TGTGCCAGCAGCTTCATAGGGGAAGGGGCCAACGTCCTGACTTTC | CASSFIGEGANVLTF | . | . | TRBJ2-6 | TRBV7-2
TGCGCCAGCAGCCAGAAGGACAGGGAGCATGGCTACACCTTC | CASSQKDREHGYTF | many | TRBD1 | TRBJ1-2 | TRBV5-1
TGTGCCAGCAGTGAAGGCTCTAACGGGAGGGGGATGAATCAGCCCCAGCATTTT | CASSEGSNGRGMNQPQHF | few | . | TRBJ1-5 | TRBV6-1
TGTGCCAGCAGTTTACGGCAGTCCTACGAGCAGTACTTC | CASSLRQSYEQYF | many | . | TRBJ2-7 | TRBV5-1
TGTGCCAGCAGTTCTGAGGGAGGAGTGGGCACAGATACGCAGTATTTT | CASSSEGGVGTDTQYF | . | . | TRBJ2-3 | TRBV12-3/TRBV12-4
TGTGCCAGCAGTGGGTCGGCGGGGGCGCGTGGCTACACCTTC | CASSGSAGARGYTF | once | . | TRBJ1-2 | TRBV25-1
TGTGCCATCAGTGCCCGGACAGGGGATGGTGAGCAGTTCTTC | CAISARTGDGEQFF | . | TRBD1 | TRBJ2-1 | TRBV10-3
TGTGCCAGCAGCCCAGAGGGTGGGCGACAGAGCTATGGCTTCACCTTC | CASSPEGGRQSYGFTF | . | . | TRBJ1-2 | TRBV7-6
TGTGCCAGCAGCTTAGCCAGTAGAGGGGTCCTGGGCATTCAGTACTTC | CASSLASRGVLGIQYF | . | . | TRBJ2-4 | TRBV7-2
TGTGCCAGCAGCTTCCCTGACAGGGGGCGAGAGACCCAGTACTTC | CASSFPDRGRETQYF | many | TRBD1 | TRBJ2-5 | TRBV7-9
TGTGCCAGCAGCCCCGGCTTGGACAGGGGAAACACCGGGGAGCTGTTTTTT | CASSPGLDRGNTGELFF | . | TRBD1 | TRBJ2-2 | TRBV11-2
TGTGCCAGCAGCCCGTATAAGCCGAGCACAGATACGCAGTATTTT | CASSPYKPSTDTQYF | many | . | TRBJ2-3 | TRBV7-2
TGTGCCAGCAGCTCCCATCAGGGGTCCGATGGCTACACCTTC | CASSSHQGSDGYTF | . | . | TRBJ1-2 | TRBV7-2
TGTGCCAGCAGTTTGGGACAGGGGGCTGGTGGCTACACCTTC | CASSLGQGAGGYTF | . | TRBD1 | TRBJ1-2 | TRBV12-3/TRBV12-4
TGCAGTGCTATTAAGGGAGGTTATGGCTACACCTTC | CSAIKGGYGYTF | . | . | TRBJ1-2 | TRBV20-1
TGCAGCGTTGCCCCCTTGTCACCCTACGAACAGTACTTC | CSVAPLSPYEQYF | . | . | TRBJ2-7 | TRBV29-1
TGTGCCAGCAGCCTCCGTGGGCAGGAGGACACTGAAGCTTTCTTT | CASSLRGQEDTEAFF | few | . | TRBJ1-1 | TRBV7-2
TGTGCCAGCAGCCCATCCCCCGGACTAGCGGGGGGGATCAGGGCGCAGTATTTT | CASSPSPGLAGGIRAQYF | . | TRBD2 | TRBJ2-3 | TRBV7-3
TGCGCCAGCAGCCAAGGAGGGGGGGCGCGGGCTAATGAAAAACTGTTTTTT | CASSQGGGARANEKLFF | . | . | TRBJ1-4 | TRBV4-3
TGTGCCAGCAGTTACTATGGCACGAGGGGCGAGCAGTACTTC | CASSYYGTRGEQYF | . | . | TRBJ2-7 | TRBV6-5
TGTGCCAGCAGCTCTACTATCGACAATGAGCAGTACTTC | CASSSTIDNEQYF | . | . | TRBJ2-7 | TRBV7-3
TGCGCCAGCAGCCAGGGCTTACAGTTAGGTAATTCACCCCTCCACTTT | CASSQGLQLGNSPLHF | . | . | TRBJ1-6 | TRBV4-1
TGCGCCAGCAGGATCCAGGGGACGACCGGGGAGCTGTTTTTT | CASRIQGTTGELFF | few | . | TRBJ2-2 | TRBV5-1
TGCAGTGCCCACGGACTAGCGGGGGGCCCGAGCTCCTACAATGAGCAGTTCTTC | CSAHGLAGGPSSYNEQFF | many | TRBD2 | TRBJ2-1 | TRBV20-1
TGTGCCTGGAGTGGGACAGATCAGCCCCAGCATTTT | CAWSGTDQPQHF | . | . | TRBJ1-5 | TRBV30
TGTGCCAGCAGCTCACACCGCTACGAGCAGTACTTC | CASSSHRYEQYF | many | . | TRBJ2-7 | TRBV6-5
TGTGCCAGCACCTCCCTGCGGGACAGCTCCTACGAGCAGTACTTC | CASTSLRDSSYEQYF | few | . | TRBJ2-7 | TRBV6-6
TGCGCCAGCAGCTCCCGGAACTCCTACAATGGGCAGTTCTTC | CASSSRNSYNGQFF | . | . | TRBJ2-1 | TRBV5-1
TGTGCCAGCAGCCCGCACATGGCTGCTGGGGCCAACGTCCTGACTTTC | CASSPHMAAGANVLTF | . | . | TRBJ2-6 | TRBV3-1
TGCAGCGTTGAAGAAAGGAGGTACAGGGGAATGGAGACCCAGTACTTC | CSVEERRYRGMETQYF | many | TRBD1 | TRBJ2-5 | TRBV29-1
TGCAGCGTAGTACAGGGAGGCACAGATACGCAGTATTTT | CSVVQGGTDTQYF | many | . | TRBJ2-3 | TRBV29-1
TGCAGTGCTAGAGGAGGGGCAGGGCTTAGCACAGATACGCAGTATTTT | CSARGGAGLSTDTQYF | . | . | TRBJ2-3 | TRBV20-1
TGTGCCACCAGTGATCGGATCCTGGGAGTTGGGGGCGATCAGCCCCAGCATTTT | CATSDRILGVGGDQPQHF | . | . | TRBJ1-5 | TRBV24-1
TGTGCCAGCAGCCTCATCTCCTACGAGCAGTACTTC | CASSLISYEQYF | many | . | TRBJ2-7 | TRBV7-2
TGTGCCAGCAGCCAAACTTCTTACAATGAGCAGTACTTC | CASSQTSYNEQYF | . | . | TRBJ2-7 | TRBV4-2
TGTGCCAGCAGTGGTGTTATAGACATCTGGTACCAAGAGACCCAGTACTTC | CASSGVIDIWYQETQYF | few | . | TRBJ2-5 | TRBV25-1
TGTGCCAGCAGCTACGAGGTCGGGAATGAGCAGTTCTTC | CASSYEVGNEQFF | . | . | TRBJ2-1 | TRBV11-2
TGCAGTGCTAGAGTTCCTCTAGAGAACACTGAAGCTTTCTTT | CSARVPLENTEAFF | few | . | TRBJ1-1 | TRBV20-1
TGTGCCAGCAGTGAGACAGGAGTAATTCATAGCAATCAGCCCCAGCATTTT | CASSETGVIHSNQPQHF | few | . | TRBJ1-5 | TRBV2
TGTGCCAGCAGTGTCTCCGGGACAGGGACCGATGAGCAGTTCTTC | CASSVSGTGTDEQFF | . | TRBD1 | TRBJ2-1 | TRBV12-3/TRBV12-4
TGCAGTGCTAGACTAGGGGACTCTGGGGCCAACGTCCTGACTTTC | CSARLGDSGANVLTF | few | . | TRBJ2-6 | TRBV20-1
TGCGCCAGCAGCGATCAGAGGCAGGGTGACACCGGGGAGCTGTTTTTT | CASSDQRQGDTGELFF | . | . | TRBJ2-2 | TRBV5-1
TGCGCCAGCAGCCAGGGACTAGCGGGGGGGCCCGCAGATACGCAGTATTTT | CASSQGLAGGPADTQYF | many | TRBD2 | TRBJ2-3 | TRBV4-1
TGTGCCAGCAGTTACTCGACAGGCAGGGGCGATGGACCCCCCCACTTT | CASSYSTGRGDGPPHF | . | . | TRBJ1-6 | TRBV6-5
TGCGCCAGCAGCTTGGCGCAGCCGGTTGCCTACAATGAGCAGTACTTC | CASSLAQPVAYNEQYF | few | . | TRBJ2-5 | TRBV5-1
TGTGCCAGCAGCGCTGACAGTACTAATGAAAAACTGTTTTTT | CASSADSTNEKLFF | . | . | TRBJ1-4 | TRBV9
TGCGCCAGCAGCCAAGACGGCAGGCTCTATAATTCACCCCTCCACTTT | CASSQDGRLYNSPLHF | . | . | TRBJ1-6 | TRBV4-1
TGCAGCGTTGAATATGGCCAGCAGTACTTC | CSVEYGQQYF | few | . | TRBJ2-5 | TRBV29-1
TGTGCCAGCAGTTACGGAGAGAACTACGAGCAGTACTTC | CASSYGENYEQYF | few | . | TRBJ2-7 | TRBV6-5
TGCGCCAGCAGCCTCGTAGGGGGTTATTCCACAGATACGCAGTATTTT | CASSLVGGYSTDTQYF | few | . | TRBJ2-3 | TRBV4-1
TGCGCCAGCAGCCATTACCAGGGAACCTACAATGAGCAGTTCTTC | CASSHYQGTYNEQFF | . | . | TRBJ2-1 | TRBV5-1
TGCAGTGCTAGAGCCACCGTTGAGGAAGGGGGCAATCAGCCCCAGCATTTT | CSARATVEEGGNQPQHF | . | . | TRBJ1-5 | TRBV20-1
TGCGCCAGCAGCAAAGGGCCGGAGTTTAATGAAAAACTGTTTTTT | CASSKGPEFNEKLFF | . | . | TRBJ1-4 | TRBV4-1
TGTGCCAGCAGGCCCTCAGGCGCAACTAATGAAAAACTGTTTTTT | CASRPSGATNEKLFF | . | . | TRBJ1-4 | TRBV7-9
TGTGCCACGGGGGACCCGGGGGAGACCCAGTACTTC | CATGDPGETQYF | . | . | TRBJ2-5 | TRBV6-2/TRBV6-3
TGTGCCAGCAGCTCGCACATGGACAGGGGAGGTTGGGCCTACAATGAGCAGTACTTC | CASSSHMDRGGWAYNEQYF | few | TRBD1 | TRBJ2-5 | TRBV7-9
TGTGCCAGCAGCTTGGATCAGTCTAGTAGCGCAGATACGCAGTATTTT | CASSLDQSSSADTQYF | . | . | TRBJ2-3 | TRBV5-4
TGTGCCAGCAGCCGCGCGCGGGACTGGGAAAATACCCGAAGGAATGAGCAGTTCTTC | CASSRARDWENTRRNEQFF | . | . | TRBJ2-1 | TRBV7-2
TGTGCCAGCAGCTTAGGGGGTTTCAATCAGCCCCAGCATTTT | CASSLGGFNQPQHF | . | . | TRBJ1-5 | TRBV7-2